These 23 T cell receptor beta chains were all obtained from the same sample, sequenced in a study of blood T cell repertoires in COVID-19. Assay used: immunoSEQ multiplex PCR; TCRdb lists only in-frame clones, some missing. The sample has 130,000 to 150,000 clones, 84% seen once. The material sequenced was peripheral blood. The receptors were sampled from a human donor in a cohort sampled during active COVID-19.

The chain links TRBV12-3 or TRBV12-4 to TRBJ2-7; D call uncertain. V gave up 3 bases and J gave up 2 bases, with 2 bases separating them. The CDR3 sequence is 11 residues long. This CDR3 is CASSFTYEQYF. The CDR3 DNA sequence: TGTGCCAGCAGTTTTACCTACGAGCAGTACTTC.

V and J are TRBV20-1 and TRBJ2-1; TRBD2 matches at 12 bases. The V segment lost 3 bases and the J segment 8 bases; nucleotides outside the gene matches: 8. The CDR3 is 15 residues long. The V gene's germline CDR1 is DFQATT and CDR2 SNEGSKA (reference sequence). This CDR3 reads CSASGLAGSADEQFF. The CDR3 coding sequence is TGCAGTGCTAGTGGACTAGCGGGGTCCGCGGATGAGCAGTTCTTC.

This chain links TRBV3-1 (or the pseudogene TRBV3-2) with TRBJ1-1; TRBD1 matches at 10 bases. CDR1 LGHDT and CDR2 YNNKEL come from the germline V gene (reference sequence). J lost 11 bases, V lost 3 bases, and 9 bases had no gene match. There are 14 residues in the CDR3. The CDR3 DNA is TGTGCCAGCAGCCACGACGATAGGACAGGGGGGGCTTTCTTT. Its protein product is CASSHDDRTGGAFF.

The chain links TRBV5-1 to TRBJ2-3; D possibly corresponds to TRBD1 (6 bases). Germline CDR1 SGHRS, CDR2 YFSETQ. The V end lost 4 bases, the J end lost 3 bases, and 18 bases lay between the germline ends. The CDR3 loop spans 16 amino acids. The CDR3 DNA sequence: TGCGCCAGCAGCCCCCCCGGGACACCCAGGACAGATACGCAGTATTTT. This codes for CASSPPGTPRTDTQYF.

V gene TRBV12-3 or TRBV12-4 combines with J gene TRBJ2-1; 8 bases map to TRBD1. CDR3 size: 11 residues. V was clipped by 5 bases and J by 15 bases; unmatched bases: 6. CDR3 region: CASSRDRGRFF. CDR3 DNA: TGTGCCAGCAGTCGAGACAGGGGACGGTTCTTC.

There are many counts of this clone. J is TRBJ2-3 and V is TRBV4-2, with 12 bases aligning to TRBD2. CDR3 length: 19 amino acids. Germline CDR1 and CDR2: LGHNA and YNFKEQ. V lost 0 bases, J lost 3 bases, and 10 bases stayed unmatched. CDR3 protein: CASSQDPSGGASRTDTQYF. The CDR3 DNA sequence: TGTGCCAGCAGCCAAGACCCTAGCGGGGGGGCCTCTAGGACAGATACGCAGTATTTT.

The chain uses TRBV28 and TRBJ1-3; possibly TRBD1 for D (6 bases). This CDR3 region has 15 residues. The V gene's germline CDR1 is MDHEN and CDR2 SYDVKM. Trimming cost V 6 bases and J 1 base, with 13 bases left between them. The CDR3 is CASSMDSESGNTIYF. CDR3 sequence (DNA): TGTGCCAGCAGCATGGACAGCGAGTCTGGAAACACCATATATTTT. Supplemented by reference TRBV28 and TRBJ1-3, the full variable domain reads DVKVTQSSRYLVKRTGEKVFLECVQDMDHENMFWYRQDPGLGLRLIYFSYDVKMKEKGDIPEGYSVSREKKERFSLILESASTNQTSMYLCASSMDSESGNTIYFGEGSWLTVV.

The chain is built from TRBV5-4 and TRBJ2-1, with 7 bases matching TRBD1. Germline trimming cut 1 base from V and 5 bases from J; bases unmatched to any gene: 6. This CDR3 is 15 amino acids long. Germline-derived CDR1 and CDR2 are SGHNT and YYREEE (reference sequence). CDR3 sequence (DNA): TGTGCCAGCAGCTTGACAGGGGATGTGGACAATGAGCAGTTCTTC. Amino acids: CASSLTGDVDNEQFF.

A remark on this clone: The same CDR3 can be traced to other DNA sequences in this sample. J is TRBJ2-3 and V is TRBV7-9; no definite D call. This CDR3 contains 12 residues. CDR1 is SEHNR, CDR2 FQNEAQ, per germline (reference sequence). The V gene lost 5 bases and the J gene lost 0 bases, with 3 bases spanning the gap. The CDR3 sequence: CASSPSTDTQYF. For the CDR3, the DNA is TGTGCCAGCAGCCCGAGCACAGATACGCAGTATTTT.

V gene TRBV4-1 combines with J gene TRBJ1-4; 8 bases fit TRBD1. V dropped 4 bases and J dropped 8; count of bases not matched to a gene: 9. The CDR3 runs to 15 residues. The germline V gene has CDR1 MGHRA and CDR2 YSYEKL. CDR3 bases: TGCGCCAGCAGCCGTACCGGGACAGGTGGAGAAAAACTGTTTTTT. Translating it yields CASSRTGTGGEKLFF.

The gene calls are TRBV5-4 and TRBJ1-2; unclear D gene. Germline-derived CDR1 and CDR2 are SGHNT and YYREEE (reference sequence). This CDR3 has 14 amino acids. The germline V and J ends were trimmed by 2 bases and 1 base, with 9 bases remaining between them. CDR3 coding DNA: TGTGCCAGCAGCTTTACCGGGAGTAACTATGGCTACACCTTC. Its translation is CASSFTGSNYGYTF.

This rearrangement joins TRBV7-8 to TRBJ1-6; D is uncertain. Trimming pared 6 bases from V and 7 bases from J, leaving 16 bases between. The CDR3 covers 15 residues. Germline V gives CDR1 SGHVS, CDR2 FQNEAQ. The CDR3 sequence is CASRFDSFGNSPLHF. The CDR3 DNA reads as TGTGCCAGCAGATTCGACTCGTTTGGGAATTCACCCCTCCACTTT.

A single count supports this clone. Germline and junction disagree at one end, which may indicate a read error. The rearrangement uses TRBV24-1 and TRBJ2-1, with a weak D call TRBD2 (5 bases). Germline CDR1 reads KGHDR; CDR2 reads SFDVKD. This CDR3 is built from 16 residues. The CDR3 nucleotides are TGTGCCACCAGTGACCCTGGACGGGGATCCTTCAATGAGCAGTTCTTC. This encodes CATSDPGRGSFNEQFF.

In its sample, this clone was seen once. This chain links TRBV7-2 with TRBJ1-6; D possibly corresponds to TRBD1 (6 bases). This CDR3 spans 16 amino acids. The germline V gene has CDR1 SGHTA and CDR2 FQGNSA. V lost 5 bases, J lost 0 bases, and 11 bases lay in between. CDR3 nucleotide sequence: TGTGCCAGCAGCCTCGGACAGAGCTCCTATAATTCACCCCTCCACTTT. It encodes CASSLGQSSYNSPLHF. The entire variable domain, with the rest obtained from reference TRBV7-2 and TRBJ1-6, is as follows: GAGVSQSPSNKVTEKGKDVELRCDPISGHTALYWYRQSLGQGLEFLIYFQGNSAPDKSGLPSDRFSAERTGGSVSTLTIQRTQQEDSAVYLCASSLGQSSYNSPLHFGNGTRLTVT.

The rearrangement joins TRBV2 to TRBJ1-5; TRBD1 matches at 7 bases. Germline CDR1 is SNHLY and CDR2 is FYNNEI. The CDR3 is made up of 14 amino acids. V shed 6 bases, J shed 3 bases, and the junction held 5 bases outside the gene matches. The CDR3 here is CASRRGLPNQPQHF. The CDR3 nucleotides read TGTGCCAGCAGGAGGGGGCTGCCCAATCAGCCCCAGCATTTT.

This chain connects TRBV7-9 to TRBJ1-4; 7 bases line up with TRBD1. The germline V gene encodes CDR1 SEHNR and CDR2 FQNEAQ (reference sequence). Trimming took 4 bases from V and 4 from J; bases not matched to a gene: 9. The CDR3 length is 16 residues. CDR3 sequence: CASSSQTRGFNEKLFF. The DNA for the CDR3 is TGTGCCAGCAGCTCACAAACCAGGGGGTTTAATGAAAAACTGTTTTTT.

This chain links TRBV30 with TRBJ2-3, with D possibly being TRBD1 (5 bases). The CDR3 length is 16 residues. Germline V lookup: CDR1 GTSNPN, CDR2 SVGIG (reference sequence). V was cut by 5 bases and J by 3 bases, with 21 bases left in between. The DNA of the CDR3 is TGTGCCTGGGCGAAAGGGTATAGGGGAAGGACAGATACGCAGTATTTT. Its translation: CAWAKGYRGRTDTQYF.

This chain uses TRBV5-5 with TRBJ1-4, with TRBD1 matching over 11 bases. CDR1 is SGHKS, CDR2 YYEKEE, per germline (reference sequence). The CDR3 sequence is 19 residues long. V lost 4 bases, J lost 3 bases, and 14 bases stayed unmatched. As DNA, the CDR3 is TGTGCCAGCAGCGGCCGACGGACAGGGGGCGCGGGAGCTAATGAAAAACTGTTTTTT. It is translated as CASSGRRTGGAGANEKLFF.

The J gene is TRBJ1-2, the V gene TRBV7-9, with TRBD1 matching over 7 bases. The V gene's germline CDR1 is SEHNR and CDR2 FQNEAQ (reference sequence). J gave up 6 bases and V 2 bases, and 6 bases lay outside the gene matches. CDR3 size: 14 residues. CDR3 residues: CASSLSVGGDGYTF. DNA for the CDR3: TGTGCCAGCAGCTTATCAGTAGGGGGCGATGGCTACACCTTC. Combining the CDR3 with reference TRBV7-9 and TRBJ1-2 gives the whole variable domain DTGVSQNPRHKITKRGQNVTFRCDPISEHNRLYWYRQTLGQGPEFLTYFQNEAQLEKSRLLSDRFSAERPKGSFSTLEIQRTEQGDSAMYLCASSLSVGGDGYTFGSGTRLTVV.

The chain recombines TRBV18 with TRBJ2-7; 7 nucleotides align to TRBD1. The germline gives CDR1 KGHSH, CDR2 LQKENI. CDR3 length: 16 amino acids. After removal of 2 bases from V and 0 bases from J, the junction contained 7 bases not matched to a gene. Written as DNA, the CDR3 is TGTGCCAGCTCACCAGGACAGGCGACTAACTCCTACGAGCAGTACGTC. Encoded protein: CASSPGQATNSYEQYV.

The J gene is TRBJ2-1, the V gene TRBV6-5; D gene ambiguous. V shed 7 bases and J shed 6 bases, with 16 bases lying between them. Germline-derived CDR1 and CDR2 are MNHEY and SVGAGI. There are 14 residues in the CDR3. The CDR3: CASTNPGAFNEQFF. CDR3 nucleotides: TGTGCCAGCACTAATCCTGGAGCCTTCAATGAGCAGTTCTTC.

The rearrangement links TRBV2 to TRBJ2-1; 9 bases are shared with TRBD2. Germline loops: CDR1 SNHLY, CDR2 FYNNEI. CDR3 length equals 14 residues. J gave up 5 bases and V 4 bases, and 3 bases lay outside the gene matches. CDR3 residues: CASSVGGGDNEQFF. CDR3 in DNA: TGTGCCAGCAGTGTCGGCGGGGGGGACAATGAGCAGTTCTTC.

The gene calls are TRBV5-1 and TRBJ1-4, with D perhaps matching TRBD1 (5 bases). The V gene's germline CDR1 is SGHRS and CDR2 YFSETQ. This CDR3 has 14 amino acids. Trimming took off 1 base at V and 5 bases at J, with 9 bases between the two ends. The CDR3 region has the DNA TGCGCCAGCAGCTTGTGGCAGGGCAATGAAAAACTGTTTTTT. Its protein is CASSLWQGNEKLFF.